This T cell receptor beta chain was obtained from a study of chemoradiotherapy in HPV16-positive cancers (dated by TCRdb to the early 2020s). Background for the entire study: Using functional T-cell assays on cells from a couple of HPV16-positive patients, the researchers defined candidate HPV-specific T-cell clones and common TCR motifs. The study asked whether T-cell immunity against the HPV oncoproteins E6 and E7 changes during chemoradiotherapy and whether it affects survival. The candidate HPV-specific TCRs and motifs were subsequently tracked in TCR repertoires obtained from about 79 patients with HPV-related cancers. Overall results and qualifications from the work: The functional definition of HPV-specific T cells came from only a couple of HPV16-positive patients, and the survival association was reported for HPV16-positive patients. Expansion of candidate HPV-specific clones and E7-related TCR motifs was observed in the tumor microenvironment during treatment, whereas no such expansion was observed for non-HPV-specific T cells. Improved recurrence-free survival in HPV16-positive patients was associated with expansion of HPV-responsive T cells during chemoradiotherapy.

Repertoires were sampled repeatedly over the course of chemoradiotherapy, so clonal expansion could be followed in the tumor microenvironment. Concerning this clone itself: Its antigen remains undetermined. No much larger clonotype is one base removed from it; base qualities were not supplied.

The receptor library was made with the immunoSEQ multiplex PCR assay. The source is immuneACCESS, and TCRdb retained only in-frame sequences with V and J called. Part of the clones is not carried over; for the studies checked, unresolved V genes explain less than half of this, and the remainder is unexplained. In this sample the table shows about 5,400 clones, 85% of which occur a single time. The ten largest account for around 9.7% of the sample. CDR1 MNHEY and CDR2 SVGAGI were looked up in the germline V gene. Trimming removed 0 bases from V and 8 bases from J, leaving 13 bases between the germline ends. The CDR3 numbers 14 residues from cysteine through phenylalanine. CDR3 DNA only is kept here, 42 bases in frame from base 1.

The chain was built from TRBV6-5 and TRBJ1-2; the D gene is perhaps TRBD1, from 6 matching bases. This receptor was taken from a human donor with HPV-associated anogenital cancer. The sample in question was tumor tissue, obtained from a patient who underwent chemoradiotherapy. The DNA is TGTGCCAGCAGTTACTCTACAGGGTCGGGAGGCTACACCTTC. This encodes CASSYSTGSGGYTF.